Here is one T cell receptor (beta chain) with its context. This clone was detected only once. The clone's antigen remains unknown. At one end the junction does not follow the germline gene, possibly because of a read error. Interpreted using the paper, the time point label stands for: baseline before first vaccination. Vaccinee samples came from UK trials COV001 and COV002, including a single-blind randomized controlled phase 2/3 trial of AZD1222 (ChAdOx1 nCoV-19) in healthy adults. For TCRbeta chain sequencing, PBMC samples from trial participants were taken at day 0 and at day 28 after the second dose. The record originates from a study of T cell responses to AZD1222 COVID-19 vaccine (dated by TCRdb to the early 2020s). With regard to the full study: AZD1222 recipients with second doses at about 4 weeks or about 12 weeks were pooled, because spike-specific TCR depth and breadth did not differ between schedules. TCR sequencing covered about 230 trial participants: 200 to 220 given two doses of AZD1222 and 26 given two doses of MenACWY control vaccine. Trial participants were enrolled by age into subgroups of 18-55, 56-69 and 70-plus years, and about 150, 27 and 61 TCR-sequenced participants, respectively, were included in these subgroups. General findings and caveats noted by the study authors: Conclusions about previously exposed vaccinees are limited because only 6 or 7 AZD1222 recipients were SARS-CoV-2 seropositive at baseline. Participants were mostly white British and included more females than males, and it was suggested by the authors that clonal diversity may have been underestimated. Spike-specific TCR breadth and depth rose significantly after two AZD1222 doses compared with day 0 and with MenACWY recipients. Reportedly, almost half of the unique spike-specific TCRs recognized epitopes lying outside the regions that are mutated in the B.1.351 and B.1.1.7 variants. No day 14 peak-response samples were available, so repertoires were characterized only after the peak T cell response. The vaccine-associated CD4 TCRs covered the entire spike protein, and the dominant responses fell in regions 160-218 and 743-854. The 56-69-year group was small, and its depth increase did not reach significance, likely because of low power.

The CDR3 regions of human TCRbeta chains were analyzed by immunosequencing. As for the authors' bioinformatics: TCRs in the repertoires were matched against a reference library of SARS-CoV-2-specific TCRs that had been generated with the MIRA antigen-specificity platform. Breadth was defined as the fraction of unique TCRs that were SARS-CoV-2-associated. Depth was defined as the fraction of total T cells that were SARS-CoV-2-associated. Using the MIRA data, every spike-specific TCR was mapped to the spike region that the TCR reacted to and assigned to either a CD4 or a CD8 class. Log10-transformed breadth and depth values were compared by one-way ANOVA with Sidak's multiple comparisons tests. This immuneACCESS table, as held by TCRdb, lists in-frame sequences with V and J called but not all clones. Of the missing ones, under half trace to an unresolved V gene in checked studies; the others have no known cause. D and trimming were read from the DNA, whereas the V and J calls and clone size are those reported in that table. For this sample the table gives about 99,000 clones, of which roughly 87% were detected only once. The ten largest account for 2.9% of the sample.

From a lookup of the germline V gene, CDR1 and CDR2 are SGHRS and YFSETQ. Inclusive of the bounding cysteine and phenylalanine, the CDR3 is 15 residues long. This entry keeps only the CDR3 DNA: 45 bases, framed from base 1. Recombination linked TRBV5-1 to TRBJ2-2; TRBD2 lines up with 7 middle nucleotides. The clonotype comes from an adult in good health. The source was peripheral blood, collected on day 0 of AZD1222 vaccination. The bases are TGTGCCAGCAGCTTCGGCGGGAGTAGGACCGGGGAGCTGTTTTTT. Its protein reads: CASSFGGSRTGELFF.